A selection of T cell receptor beta chains follows, all from one sample in a study of cytomegalovirus exposure and HLA in healthy donors. Clones were sequenced by immunoSEQ multiplex PCR, and TCRdb holds only the in-frame ones, with some missing. The sample records under 200,000 clones, about 84% being singletons. Sequenced: PBMCs. These receptors were collected from a woman aged 25 to 45 in good health and CMV-seropositive. CDR3s include the opening cysteine and the closing phenylalanine or tryptophan. A D gene is named only where the DNA matches it firmly. Some rows have no size entry. The others give once, few or many, or a class for an expanded clone.

TRBD1	TRBV28	TRBJ1-6	-	CASSSGDREDNSPLHF	TGTGCCAGCAGTTCTGGAGACAGGGAGGATAATTCACCCCTCCACTTT
-	TRBV7-3	TRBJ1-1	-	CASSTTGNTEAFF	TGTGCCAGCAGCACAACAGGGAACACTGAAGCTTTCTTT
-	TRBV30	TRBJ2-1	-	CAWRKEVAYNEQFF	TGTGCCTGGAGGAAGGAAGTAGCTTACAATGAGCAGTTCTTC
-	TRBV7-7	TRBJ2-3	once	CASSRAGTDTQYF	TGTGCTAGCAGCCGGGCGGGGACAGATACGCAGTATTTT
TRBD2	TRBV6-6	TRBJ2-5	few	CASRTIAGGKETQYF	TGTGCCAGCAGAACGATAGCGGGGGGCAAGGAGACCCAGTACTTC
TRBD2	TRBV7-2	TRBJ2-5	-	CASSSQFPLLAGPQETQYF	TGTGCCAGCAGCTCCCAGTTCCCCCTTCTAGCGGGCCCACAAGAGACCCAGTACTTC
TRBD1	TRBV28	TRBJ1-2	-	CASSPQGARGYTF	TGTGCCAGCAGTCCGCAGGGGGCTCGGGGCTACACCTTC
TRBD2	TRBV4-1	TRBJ2-7	-	CASSQGGSGSYEQYF	TGCGCCAGCAGCCAAGGGGGTAGCGGGAGCTACGAGCAGTACTTC
-	TRBV28	TRBJ2-7	-	CASNRGAQDYYEQYF	TGTGCCAGCAATCGGGGGGCGCAGGACTACTACGAGCAGTACTTC
TRBD2	TRBV4-2	TRBJ2-3	-	CASSQAQRGDTQYF	TGTGCCAGCAGCCAAGCCCAGCGGGGAGATACGCAGTATTTT
-	TRBV7-5	TRBJ2-3	-	CARSLSPGPTDTQYF	TGTGCCAGAAGCTTAAGTCCAGGGCCGACAGATACGCAGTATTTT
TRBD1	TRBV10-2	TRBJ1-2	few	CASSGQGGHYGYTF	TGCGCCAGCAGTGGACAGGGGGGGCACTATGGCTACACCTTC
TRBD1	TRBV7-8	TRBJ1-1	-	CASSRPGTELEAEAFF	TGTGCCAGCAGCCGTCCCGGGACAGAATTGGAGGCTGAAGCTTTCTTT
-	TRBV5-5	TRBJ2-7	few	CASSLARGSYEQYF	TGTGCCAGCAGCTTGGCCCGCGGTTCCTACGAGCAGTACTTC
-	TRBV19	TRBJ2-5	-	CASSGGVGVVETQYF	TGTGCCAGTAGTGGAGGGGTAGGGGTTGTGGAGACCCAGTACTTC
TRBD1	TRBV5-1	TRBJ2-1	-	CASSIGQGSYNEQFF	TGCGCCAGCAGCATTGGACAGGGCTCCTACAATGAGCAGTTCTTC